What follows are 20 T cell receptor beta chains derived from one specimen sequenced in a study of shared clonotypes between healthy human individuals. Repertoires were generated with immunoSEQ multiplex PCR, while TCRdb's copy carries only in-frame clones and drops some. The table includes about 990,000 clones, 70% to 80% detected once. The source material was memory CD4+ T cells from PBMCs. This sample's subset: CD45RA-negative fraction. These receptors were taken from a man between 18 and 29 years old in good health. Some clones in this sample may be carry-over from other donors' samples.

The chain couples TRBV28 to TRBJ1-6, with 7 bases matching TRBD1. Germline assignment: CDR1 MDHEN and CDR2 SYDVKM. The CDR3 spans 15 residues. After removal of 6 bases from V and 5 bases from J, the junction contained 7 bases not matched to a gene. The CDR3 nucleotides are TGTGCCAGCAGGAAGATTACAGGGGATAATTCACCCCTCCACTTT. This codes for CASRKITGDNSPLHF.

The CDR3 DNA sequence: TGCGCCAGCAGCCCAAACCCGACAGGGACTGGAAACACCATATATTTT. Residues: CASSPNPTGTGNTIYF. V usage is TRBV5-1 and J usage is TRBJ1-3; the match to TRBD1 covers 7 bases. V gave up 4 bases and J gave up 2 bases; unmatched junction bases: 9. CDR3 length: 16 amino acids. Germline CDR1 and CDR2: SGHRS and YFSETQ.

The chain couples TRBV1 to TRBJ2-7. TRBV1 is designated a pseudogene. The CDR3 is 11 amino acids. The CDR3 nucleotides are TGCACCAGCGGGGTAAACTACGAGCAGTACTTC. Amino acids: CTSGVNYEQYF.

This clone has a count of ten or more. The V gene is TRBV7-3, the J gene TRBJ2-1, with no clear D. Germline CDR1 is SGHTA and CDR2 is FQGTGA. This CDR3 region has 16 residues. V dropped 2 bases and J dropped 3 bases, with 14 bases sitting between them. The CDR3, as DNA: TGTGCCAGCAGCTTAGGTCGGCGAAGTATCTACAATGAGCAGTTCTTC. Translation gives CASSLGRRSIYNEQFF.

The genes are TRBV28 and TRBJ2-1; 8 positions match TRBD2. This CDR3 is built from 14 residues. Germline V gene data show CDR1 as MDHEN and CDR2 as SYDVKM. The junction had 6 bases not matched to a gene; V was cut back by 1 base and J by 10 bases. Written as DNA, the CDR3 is TGTGCCAGCAGTTTATTGGGGACTAGTAAGGAGCAGTTCTTC. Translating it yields CASSLLGTSKEQFF.

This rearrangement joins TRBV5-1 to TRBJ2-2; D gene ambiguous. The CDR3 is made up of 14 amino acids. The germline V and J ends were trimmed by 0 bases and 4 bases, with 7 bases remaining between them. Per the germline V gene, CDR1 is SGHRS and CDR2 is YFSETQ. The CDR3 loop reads CASSLVQTTGELFF. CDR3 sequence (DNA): TGCGCCAGCAGCTTGGTACAGACCACCGGGGAGCTGTTTTTT. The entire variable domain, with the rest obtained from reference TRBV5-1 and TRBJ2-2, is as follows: KAGVTQTPRYLIKTRGQQVTLSCSPISGHRSVSWYQQTPGQGLQFLFEYFSETQRNKGNFPGRFSGRQFSNSRSEMNVSTLELGDSALYLCASSLVQTTGELFFGEGSRLTVL.

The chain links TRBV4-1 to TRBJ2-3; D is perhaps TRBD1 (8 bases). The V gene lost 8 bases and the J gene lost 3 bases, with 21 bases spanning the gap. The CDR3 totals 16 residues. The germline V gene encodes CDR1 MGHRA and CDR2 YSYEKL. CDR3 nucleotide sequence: TGCGCCAGCTTACCGACAGGGGCTAGCGGTACAGATACGCAGTATTTT. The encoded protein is CASLPTGASGTDTQYF.

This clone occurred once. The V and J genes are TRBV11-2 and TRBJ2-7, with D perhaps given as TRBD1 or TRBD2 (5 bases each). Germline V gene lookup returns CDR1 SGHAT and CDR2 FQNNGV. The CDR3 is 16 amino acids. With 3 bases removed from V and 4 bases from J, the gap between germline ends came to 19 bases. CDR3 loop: CASSFRDLLGVYEQYF. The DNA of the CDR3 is TGTGCCAGCAGCTTTCGGGACCTTCTAGGCGTTTACGAGCAGTACTTC.

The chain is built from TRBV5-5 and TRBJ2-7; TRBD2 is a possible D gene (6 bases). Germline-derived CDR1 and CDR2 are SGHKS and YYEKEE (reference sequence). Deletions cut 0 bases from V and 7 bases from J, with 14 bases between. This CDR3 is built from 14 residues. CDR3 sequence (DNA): TGTGCCAGCAGCTTGGGTCCGAGTGCGGGAGAGCAGTACTTC. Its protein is CASSLGPSAGEQYF. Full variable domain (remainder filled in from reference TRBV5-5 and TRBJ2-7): DAGVTQSPTHLIKTRGQQVTLRCSPISGHKSVSWYQQVLGQGPQFIFQYYEKEERGRGNFPDRFSARQFPNYSSELNVNALLLGDSALYLCASSLGPSAGEQYFGPGTRLTVT.

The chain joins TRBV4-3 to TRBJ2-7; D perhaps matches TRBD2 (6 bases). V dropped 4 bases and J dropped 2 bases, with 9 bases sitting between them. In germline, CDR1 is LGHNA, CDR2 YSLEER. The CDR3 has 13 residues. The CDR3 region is CASSRDLAYEQYF. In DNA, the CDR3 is TGCGCCAGCAGCCGGGACTTAGCCTACGAGCAGTACTTC.

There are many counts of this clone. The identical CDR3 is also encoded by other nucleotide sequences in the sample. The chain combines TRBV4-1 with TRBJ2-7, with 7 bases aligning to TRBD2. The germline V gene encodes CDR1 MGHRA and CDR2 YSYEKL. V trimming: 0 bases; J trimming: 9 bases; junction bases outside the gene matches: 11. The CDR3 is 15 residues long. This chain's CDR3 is CASSQDLIAGDGQYF. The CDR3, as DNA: TGCGCCAGCAGCCAAGATCTAATAGCGGGTGATGGGCAGTACTTC.

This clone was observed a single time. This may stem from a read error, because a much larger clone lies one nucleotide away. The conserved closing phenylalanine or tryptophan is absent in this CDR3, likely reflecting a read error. CDR3 protein: CASSGAYEQYL. CDR3 coding DNA: TGTGCCAGCAGTGGGGCCTACGAGCAGTACCTC. The rearrangement uses TRBV25-1 and TRBJ2-7; no clear D gene. Trimming took off 4 bases at V and 2 bases at J, with 3 bases between the two ends. This CDR3 contains 11 residues. Germline V CDR1 and CDR2: MGHDK, SYGVNS.

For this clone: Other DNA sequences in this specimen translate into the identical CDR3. CDR3 nucleotides: TGCGCCAGCAGCTTGGTTCCGGGGCAAGAGACCCAGTACTTC. Residues: CASSLVPGQETQYF. This chain uses TRBV5-1 with TRBJ2-5; maybe TRBD2 (5 bases). The CDR3 consists of 14 residues. V was clipped by 0 bases and J by 2 bases, with 8 bases between them. Germline V CDR1 and CDR2: SGHRS, YFSETQ.

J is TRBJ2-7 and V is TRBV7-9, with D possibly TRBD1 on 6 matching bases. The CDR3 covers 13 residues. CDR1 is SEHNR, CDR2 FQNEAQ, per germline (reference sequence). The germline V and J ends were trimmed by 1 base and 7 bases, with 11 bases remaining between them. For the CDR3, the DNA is TGTGCCAGCAGCTTAGACAGGGATGGGGAGCAGTACTTC. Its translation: CASSLDRDGEQYF.

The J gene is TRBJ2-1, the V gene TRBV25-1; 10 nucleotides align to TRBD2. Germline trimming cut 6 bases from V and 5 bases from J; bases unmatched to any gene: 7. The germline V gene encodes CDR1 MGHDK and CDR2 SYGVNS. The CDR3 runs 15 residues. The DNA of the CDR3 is TGTGCCAGCAGCGATAGCGGGAGGCTCGACAATGAGCAGTTCTTC. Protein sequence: CASSDSGRLDNEQFF.

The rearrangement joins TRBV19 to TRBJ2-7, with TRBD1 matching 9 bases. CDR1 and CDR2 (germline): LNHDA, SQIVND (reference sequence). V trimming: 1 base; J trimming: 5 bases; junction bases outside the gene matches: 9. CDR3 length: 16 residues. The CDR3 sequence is CASSIGNRGLFHEQYF. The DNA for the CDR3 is TGTGCCAGTAGTATAGGCAACAGGGGGCTTTTCCACGAGCAGTACTTC.

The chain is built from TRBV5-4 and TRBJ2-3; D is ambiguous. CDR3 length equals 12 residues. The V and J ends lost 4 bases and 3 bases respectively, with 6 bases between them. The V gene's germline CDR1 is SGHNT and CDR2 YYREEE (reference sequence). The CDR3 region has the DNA TGTGCCAGCAGCGCGTCTACAGATACGCAGTATTTT. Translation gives CASSASTDTQYF.

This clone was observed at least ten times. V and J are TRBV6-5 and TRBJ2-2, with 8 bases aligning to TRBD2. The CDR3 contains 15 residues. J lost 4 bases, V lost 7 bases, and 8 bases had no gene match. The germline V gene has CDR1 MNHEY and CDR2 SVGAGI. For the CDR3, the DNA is TGTGCCAGCACTACAAGCGGGAGCTCCACCGGGGAGCTGTTTTTT. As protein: CASTTSGSSTGELFF.

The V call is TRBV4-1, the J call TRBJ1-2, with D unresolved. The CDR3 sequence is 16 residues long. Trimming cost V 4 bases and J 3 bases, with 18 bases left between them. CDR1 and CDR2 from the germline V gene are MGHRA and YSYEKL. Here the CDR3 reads CASSLSDGVKDYGYTF. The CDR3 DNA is TGCGCCAGCAGCCTCTCGGACGGGGTTAAAGACTATGGCTACACCTTC.

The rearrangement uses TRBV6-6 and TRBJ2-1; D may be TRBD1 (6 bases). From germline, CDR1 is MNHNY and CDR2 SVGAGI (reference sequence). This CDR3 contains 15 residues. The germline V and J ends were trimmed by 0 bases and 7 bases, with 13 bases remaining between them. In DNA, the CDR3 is TGTGCCAGCAGTTACTCGGGGACATCACGTAATGAGCAGTTCTTC. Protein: CASSYSGTSRNEQFF.